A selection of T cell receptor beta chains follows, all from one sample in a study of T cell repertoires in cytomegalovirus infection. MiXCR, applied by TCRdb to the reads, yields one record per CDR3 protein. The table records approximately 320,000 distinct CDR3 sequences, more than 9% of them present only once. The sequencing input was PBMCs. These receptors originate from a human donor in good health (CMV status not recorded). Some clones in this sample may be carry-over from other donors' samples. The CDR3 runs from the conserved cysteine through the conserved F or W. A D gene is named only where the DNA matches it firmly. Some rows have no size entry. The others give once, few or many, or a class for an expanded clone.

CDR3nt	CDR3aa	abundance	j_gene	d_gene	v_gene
TGTGCCAGCAGCGCGGGACAGGGTAGAAACGAGCAGTACTTC	CASSAGQGRNEQYF	few	TRBJ2-7	TRBD1	TRBV5-4
TGTGCCAGCAGCGCCCAGGGTATGGACACCGGGGAGCTGTTTTTT	CASSAQGMDTGELFF	many	TRBJ2-2	-	TRBV7-2
TGTGCCAGCAGCCAAAGACTAGCTAGAGAGACCCAGTACTTC	CASSQRLARETQYF	many	TRBJ2-5	TRBD2	TRBV7-2
TGTGCCAGCAGAGCTACCGGGTCTCCCTCCGGCTACACCTTC	CASRATGSPSGYTF	-	TRBJ1-2	-	TRBV28
TGTGCCAGCAGCTTAGCGGAGGGAAACACCATATATTTT	CASSLAEGNTIYF	many	TRBJ1-3	-	TRBV7-2
TGTGCCAGCAGTTATGGGGCGGTTCAGGTGAACACTGAAGCTTTCTTT	CASSYGAVQVNTEAFF	-	TRBJ1-1	-	TRBV6-5
TGTGCCAGCAGTTTTTCCGCTGGGGCCAACGTCCTGACTTTC	CASSFSAGANVLTF	-	TRBJ2-6	-	TRBV27
TGTGCCAGCAGCCCCCCACCCCCGGGAAACACCATATATTTT	CASSPPPPGNTIYF	-	TRBJ1-3	-	TRBV7-6
TGTGCCAGTAATGAAGGGAGCTCTGGAAACACCATATATTTT	CASNEGSSGNTIYF	-	TRBJ1-3	-	TRBV19
TGTGCCAGTAGTCACTCTCCCCCGGGACGGTTCTATGGCTACACCTTC	CASSHSPPGRFYGYTF	many	TRBJ1-2	-	TRBV19
TGTGCCACCAGCAGAGGGACTGTTTATCCGGGGGACAGCCTTAACTATGGCTACACCTTC	CATSRGTVYPGDSLNYGYTF	few	TRBJ1-2	TRBD1	TRBV15
TGTGCCAGCAGCTTAGATCTGGGGATAGGGCCACCGCCCTACGAGCAGTACTTC	CASSLDLGIGPPPYEQYF	many	TRBJ2-7	-	TRBV11-2
TGTGCCAGCAGTTTTAGGGCAGGCCTAGCCAAAAACATTCAGTACTTC	CASSFRAGLAKNIQYF	-	TRBJ2-4	-	TRBV28
TGTGCCAGTAGGCCAGACAGGGGGCGGCCGACCGAGCAGTACTTC	CASRPDRGRPTEQYF	many	TRBJ2-7	TRBD1	TRBV19